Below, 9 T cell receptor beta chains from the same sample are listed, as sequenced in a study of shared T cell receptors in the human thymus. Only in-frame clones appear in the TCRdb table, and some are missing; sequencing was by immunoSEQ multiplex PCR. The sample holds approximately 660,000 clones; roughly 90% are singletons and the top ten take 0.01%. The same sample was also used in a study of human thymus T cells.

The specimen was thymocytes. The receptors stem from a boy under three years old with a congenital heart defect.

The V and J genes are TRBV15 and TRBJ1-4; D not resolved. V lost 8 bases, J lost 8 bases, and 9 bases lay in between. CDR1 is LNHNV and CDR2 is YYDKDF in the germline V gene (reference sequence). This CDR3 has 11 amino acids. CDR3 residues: CATYAGEKLFF. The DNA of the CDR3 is TGTGCCACCTACGCGGGAGAAAAACTGTTTTTT.

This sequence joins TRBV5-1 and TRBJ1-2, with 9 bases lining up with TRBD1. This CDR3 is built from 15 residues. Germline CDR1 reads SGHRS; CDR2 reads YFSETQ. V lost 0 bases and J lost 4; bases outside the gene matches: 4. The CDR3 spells CASSLGDREVYGYTF. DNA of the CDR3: TGCGCCAGCAGCTTGGGGGACAGGGAGGTCTATGGCTACACCTTC.

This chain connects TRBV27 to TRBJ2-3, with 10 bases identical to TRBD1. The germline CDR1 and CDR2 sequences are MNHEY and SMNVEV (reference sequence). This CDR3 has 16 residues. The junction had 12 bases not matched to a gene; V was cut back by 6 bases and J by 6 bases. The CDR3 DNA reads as TGTGCCAGCAGCCCCCGACAGGGGGCTAACCTCGATACGCAGTATTTT. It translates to CASSPRQGANLDTQYF.

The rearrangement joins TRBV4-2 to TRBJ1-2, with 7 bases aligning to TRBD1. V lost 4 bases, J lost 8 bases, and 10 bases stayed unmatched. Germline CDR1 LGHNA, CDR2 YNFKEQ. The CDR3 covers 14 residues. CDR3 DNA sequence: TGTGCCAGCAGCCGTGACAGGGAATCAGGCGGCTACACCTTC. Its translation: CASSRDRESGGYTF.

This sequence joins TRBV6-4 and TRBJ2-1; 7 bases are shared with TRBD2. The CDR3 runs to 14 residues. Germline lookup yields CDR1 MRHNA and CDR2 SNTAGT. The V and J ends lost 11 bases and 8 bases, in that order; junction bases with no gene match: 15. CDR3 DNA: TGTGCCCGTTTGAGCAGCGGGATTATGGATGAGCAGTTCTTC. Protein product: CARLSSGIMDEQFF.

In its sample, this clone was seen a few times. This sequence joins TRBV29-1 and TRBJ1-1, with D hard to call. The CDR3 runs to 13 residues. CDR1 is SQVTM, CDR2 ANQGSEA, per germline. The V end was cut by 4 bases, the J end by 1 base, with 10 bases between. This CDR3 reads CSVATAWNTEAFF. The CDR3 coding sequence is TGCAGCGTTGCAACAGCCTGGAACACTGAAGCTTTCTTT.

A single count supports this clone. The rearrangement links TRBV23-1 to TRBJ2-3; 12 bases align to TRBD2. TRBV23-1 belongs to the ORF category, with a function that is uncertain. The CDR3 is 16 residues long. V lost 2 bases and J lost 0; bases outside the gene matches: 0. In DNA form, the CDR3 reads TGCGCCAGCAGTCAAGGGACTAGCGGGAGCACAGATACGCAGTATTTT. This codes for CASSQGTSGSTDTQYF.

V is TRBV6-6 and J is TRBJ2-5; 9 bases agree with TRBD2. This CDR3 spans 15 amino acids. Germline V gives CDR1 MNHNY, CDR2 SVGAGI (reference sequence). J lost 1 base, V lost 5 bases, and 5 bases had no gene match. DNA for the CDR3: TGTGCCAGCAGTCAACCTAGCGGGATCCAAGAGACCCAGTACTTC. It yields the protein CASSQPSGIQETQYF.

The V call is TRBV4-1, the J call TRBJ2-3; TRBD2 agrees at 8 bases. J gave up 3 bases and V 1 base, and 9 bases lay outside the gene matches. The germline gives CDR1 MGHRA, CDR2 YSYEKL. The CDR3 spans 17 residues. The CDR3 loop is CASSQVGRAGGTDTQYF. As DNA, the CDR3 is TGCGCCAGCAGCCAAGTCGGGAGGGCCGGGGGTACAGATACGCAGTATTTT.